What follows is one T cell receptor beta chain and its context. The source of the sample is a study of identical twins. The CDR3 covers 15 residues. CDR1 SGHVS and CDR2 FQNEAQ come from the germline V gene. After removal of 2 bases from V and 6 bases from J, the junction contained 5 bases not matched to a gene. One entry per CDR3 protein, called by TCRdb with MiXCR from the 5' RACE reads. The sample comprises about 920,000 distinct CDR3 sequences, 10% to 15% of which are singletons, and around 1.5% rests with the top ten. These sequences were also reported in another study, on yellow fever vaccine responses in identical twins.

The V call is TRBV7-8, the J call TRBJ2-4; 9 bases agree with TRBD1. The TCR was taken from a woman aged 18 to 35 in good health. The sequenced material came from PBMCs. The CDR3 region is CASSLKQGAINIQYF. CDR3 nucleotides: TGTGCCAGCAGCTTAAAACAGGGGGCAATAAACATTCAGTACTTC.